This T cell receptor (beta chain) is from a study of T-cell reconstitution after alpha-beta-depleted transplantation in children. Broader study findings: T-cell counts and diversity were attributed mostly to newly produced T cells one year after transplant. About two months after transplant, alpha-beta T cells reportedly came from several hundred expanded graft clones. For some patients, TCRbeta diversity was high at day 60 because of recipient T cells and thymic progenitors that survived.

This clonotype was detected a few times. Its antigen is not identified. Trimming at V came to 0 bases and at J to 9 bases, leaving 6 bases not matched to a gene. This CDR3 region has 15 residues. Germline-derived CDR1 and CDR2 are MNHEY and SVGAGI. The authors prepared the TCRbeta library with unique molecular identifiers. TCRdb reprocessed the PCR reads with MiXCR, giving one entry per CDR3 protein. The data show some 460,000 distinct CDR3 sequences, around 15% seen once. The material sequenced was PBMCs, mostly from graft donor cells, taken 360 days after TCRalphabeta/CD19-depleted stem cell transplant. This sequence was found in a boy in the first two years of life who had a stem cell transplant for Wiskott-Aldrich syndrome, so the T cells may come from the graft donor. The chain employs TRBV6-5 and TRBJ2-4, with 9 bases aligning to TRBD1. In DNA, the CDR3 is TGTGCCAGCAGTTACTCGCGGACAGGGGAGAGCATTCAGTACTTC. Amino acids: CASSYSRTGESIQYF.